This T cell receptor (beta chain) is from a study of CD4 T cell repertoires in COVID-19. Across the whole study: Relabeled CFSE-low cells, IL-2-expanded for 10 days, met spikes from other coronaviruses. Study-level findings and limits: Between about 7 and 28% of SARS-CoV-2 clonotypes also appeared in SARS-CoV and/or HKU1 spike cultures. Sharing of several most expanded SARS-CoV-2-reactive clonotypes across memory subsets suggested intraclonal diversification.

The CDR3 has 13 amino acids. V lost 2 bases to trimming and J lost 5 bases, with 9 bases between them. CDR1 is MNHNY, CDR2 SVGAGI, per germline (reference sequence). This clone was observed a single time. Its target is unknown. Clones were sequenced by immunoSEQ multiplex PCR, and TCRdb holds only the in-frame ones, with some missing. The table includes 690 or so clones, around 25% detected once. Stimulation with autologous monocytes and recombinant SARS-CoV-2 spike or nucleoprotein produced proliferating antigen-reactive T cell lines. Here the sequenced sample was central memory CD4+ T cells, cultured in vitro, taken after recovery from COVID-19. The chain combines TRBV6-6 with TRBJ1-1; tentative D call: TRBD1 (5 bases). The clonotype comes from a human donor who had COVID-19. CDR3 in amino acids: CASSYPPGTEAFF. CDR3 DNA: TGTGCCAGCAGTTACCCTCCAGGGACTGAAGCTTTCTTT.